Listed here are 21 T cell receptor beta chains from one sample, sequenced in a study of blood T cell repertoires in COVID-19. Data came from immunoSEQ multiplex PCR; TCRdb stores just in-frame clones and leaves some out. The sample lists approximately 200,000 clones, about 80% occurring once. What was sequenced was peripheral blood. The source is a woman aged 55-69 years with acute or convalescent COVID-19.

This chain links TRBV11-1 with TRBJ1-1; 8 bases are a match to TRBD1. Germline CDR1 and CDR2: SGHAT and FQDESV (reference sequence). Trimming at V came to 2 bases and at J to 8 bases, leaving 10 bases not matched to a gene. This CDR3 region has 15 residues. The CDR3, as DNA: TGTGCCAGCAGCTTATCCCCCGACAGGGGAAGGGAAGCTTTCTTT. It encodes CASSLSPDRGREAFF.

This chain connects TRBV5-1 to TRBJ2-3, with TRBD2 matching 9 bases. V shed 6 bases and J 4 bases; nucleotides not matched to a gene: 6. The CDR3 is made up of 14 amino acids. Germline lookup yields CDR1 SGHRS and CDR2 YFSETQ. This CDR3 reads CASTRGGVADTQYF. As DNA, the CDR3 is TGCGCCAGCACCCGCGGGGGGGTGGCAGATACGCAGTATTTT.

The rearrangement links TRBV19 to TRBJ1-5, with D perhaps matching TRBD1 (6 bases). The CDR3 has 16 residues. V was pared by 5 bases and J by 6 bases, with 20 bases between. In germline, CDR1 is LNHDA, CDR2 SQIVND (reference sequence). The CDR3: CASSPRGARIGQPQHF. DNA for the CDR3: TGTGCCAGTAGTCCCCGGGGGGCGCGGATAGGTCAGCCCCAGCATTTT. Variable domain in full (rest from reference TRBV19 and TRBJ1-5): DGGITQSPKYLFRKEGQNVTLSCEQNLNHDAMYWYRQDPGQGLRLIYYSQIVNDFQKGDIAEGYSVSREKKESFPLTVTSAQKNPTAFYLCASSPRGARIGQPQHFGDGTRLSIL.

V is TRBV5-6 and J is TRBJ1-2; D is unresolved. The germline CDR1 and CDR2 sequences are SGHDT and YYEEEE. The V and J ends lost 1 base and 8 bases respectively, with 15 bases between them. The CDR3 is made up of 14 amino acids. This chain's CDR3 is CASSLTGILRGYTF. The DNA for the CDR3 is TGTGCCAGCAGCTTGACCGGGATCTTGCGCGGCTACACCTTC.

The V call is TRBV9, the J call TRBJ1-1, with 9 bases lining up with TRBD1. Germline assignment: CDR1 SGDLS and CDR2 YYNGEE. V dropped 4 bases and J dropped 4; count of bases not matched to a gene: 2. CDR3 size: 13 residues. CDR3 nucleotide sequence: TGTGCCAGCAGCCTGACAGGGGGCACTGAAGCTTTCTTT. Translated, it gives CASSLTGGTEAFF.

The CDR3 sequence: CASSPLASYEQYF. The CDR3 DNA sequence: TGTGCCAGCAGTCCACTAGCATCCTACGAGCAGTACTTC. The chain joins TRBV12-3 or TRBV12-4 to TRBJ2-7, with TRBD2 as a possible D gene (6 bases). This CDR3 comprises 13 residues. V dropped 5 bases and J dropped 1 base, with 9 bases sitting between them.

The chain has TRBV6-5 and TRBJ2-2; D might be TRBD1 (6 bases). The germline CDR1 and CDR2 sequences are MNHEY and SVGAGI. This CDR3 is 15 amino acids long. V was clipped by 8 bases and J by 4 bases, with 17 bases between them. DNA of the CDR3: TGTGCCAGCCGGACCGGGACAACTTCCACCGGGGAGCTGTTTTTT. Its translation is CASRTGTTSTGELFF.

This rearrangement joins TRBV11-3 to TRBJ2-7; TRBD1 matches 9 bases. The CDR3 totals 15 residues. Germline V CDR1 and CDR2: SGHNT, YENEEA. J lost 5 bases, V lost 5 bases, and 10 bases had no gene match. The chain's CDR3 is CASSQGDRETDEQYF. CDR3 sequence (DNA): TGTGCCAGCAGCCAAGGGGACAGGGAGACTGACGAGCAGTACTTC.

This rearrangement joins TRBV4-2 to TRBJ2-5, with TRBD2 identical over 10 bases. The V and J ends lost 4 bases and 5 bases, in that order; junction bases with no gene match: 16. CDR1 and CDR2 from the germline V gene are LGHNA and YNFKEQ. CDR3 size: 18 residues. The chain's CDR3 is CASSLGTSLAGVQETQYF. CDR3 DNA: TGTGCCAGCAGCCTTGGTACCTCCCTAGCGGGGGTTCAGGAGACCCAGTACTTC.

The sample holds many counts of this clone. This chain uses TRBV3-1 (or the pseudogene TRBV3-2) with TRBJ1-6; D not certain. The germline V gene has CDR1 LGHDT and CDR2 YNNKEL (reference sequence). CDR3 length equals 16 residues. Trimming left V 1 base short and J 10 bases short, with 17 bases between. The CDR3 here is CASSQGTDTTGSPLHF. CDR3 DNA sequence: TGTGCCAGCAGCCAAGGGACTGACACAACTGGCTCACCCCTCCACTTT.

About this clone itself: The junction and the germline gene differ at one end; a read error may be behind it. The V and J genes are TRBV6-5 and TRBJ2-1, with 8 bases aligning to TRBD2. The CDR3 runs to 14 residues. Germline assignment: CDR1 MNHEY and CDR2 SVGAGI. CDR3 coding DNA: TGTGCCAGCAGTGACTCCGGGACTAGGGGCGAGCAGTTCTTC. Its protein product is CASSDSGTRGEQFF.

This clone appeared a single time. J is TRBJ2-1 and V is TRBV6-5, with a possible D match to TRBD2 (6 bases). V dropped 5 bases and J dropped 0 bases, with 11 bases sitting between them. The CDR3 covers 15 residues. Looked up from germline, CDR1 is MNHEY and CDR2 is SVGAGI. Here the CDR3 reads CASSTRGNSYNEQFF. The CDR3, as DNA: TGTGCCAGCAGTACTCGGGGGAACTCCTACAATGAGCAGTTCTTC.

CDR3 bases: TGTGCCAGCTCACCGGGGGGGGCTCACGGCTACACCTTC. It is translated as CASSPGGAHGYTF. The rearrangement uses TRBV18 and TRBJ1-2, with a weak D call TRBD1 (6 bases). Germline lookup yields CDR1 KGHSH and CDR2 LQKENI. The V end was cut by 3 bases, the J end by 8 bases, with 13 bases between. This CDR3 spans 13 amino acids.

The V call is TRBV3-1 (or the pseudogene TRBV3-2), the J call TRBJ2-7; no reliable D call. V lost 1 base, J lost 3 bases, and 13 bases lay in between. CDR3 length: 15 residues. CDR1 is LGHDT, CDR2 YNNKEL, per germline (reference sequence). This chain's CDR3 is CASSQGPSLNYEQYF. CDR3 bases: TGTGCCAGCAGCCAAGGCCCCTCTCTAAACTACGAGCAGTACTTC.

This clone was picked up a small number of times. This chain's CDR3 is CASSLLLTGANVLTF. CDR3 DNA: TGTGCCAGCAGTTTACTCTTGACTGGGGCCAACGTCCTGACTTTC. The J gene is TRBJ2-6, the V gene TRBV6-6; D call uncertain. The germline CDR1 and CDR2 sequences are MNHNY and SVGAGI (reference sequence). The V end was cut by 4 bases, the J end by 2 bases, with 9 bases between. The CDR3 is made up of 15 amino acids.

This chain's CDR3 is CASSPPHPGTGLGNTIYF. The CDR3 coding sequence is TGTGCCAGCAGCCCTCCGCACCCCGGGACAGGGTTAGGAAACACCATATATTTT. J is TRBJ1-3 and V is TRBV7-9; 9 bases fit TRBD1. V dropped 5 bases and J dropped 4; count of bases not matched to a gene: 15. The CDR3 runs 18 residues. Germline loops: CDR1 SEHNR, CDR2 FQNEAQ (reference sequence).

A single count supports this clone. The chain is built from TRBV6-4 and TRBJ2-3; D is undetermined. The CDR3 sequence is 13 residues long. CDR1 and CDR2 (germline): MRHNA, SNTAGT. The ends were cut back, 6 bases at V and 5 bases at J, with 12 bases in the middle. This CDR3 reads CASSANLGDTQYF. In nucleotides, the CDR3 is TGTGCCAGCAGCGCGAACCTAGGAGATACGCAGTATTTT.

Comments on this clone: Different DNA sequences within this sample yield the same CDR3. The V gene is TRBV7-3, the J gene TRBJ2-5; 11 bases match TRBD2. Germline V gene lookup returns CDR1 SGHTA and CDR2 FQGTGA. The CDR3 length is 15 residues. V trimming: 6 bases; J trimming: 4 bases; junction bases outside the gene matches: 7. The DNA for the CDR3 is TGTGCCAGCAGTCCAACCGGGACTAGCGGAGAGACCCAGTACTTC. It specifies CASSPTGTSGETQYF.

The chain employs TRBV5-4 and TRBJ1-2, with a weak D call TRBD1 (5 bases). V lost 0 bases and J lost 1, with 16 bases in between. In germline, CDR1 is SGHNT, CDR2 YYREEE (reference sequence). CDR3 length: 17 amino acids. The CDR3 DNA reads TGTGCCAGCAGCTTGGGGGTGGGAGGGGCCGGTAACTATGGCTACACCTTC. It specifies CASSLGVGGAGNYGYTF.

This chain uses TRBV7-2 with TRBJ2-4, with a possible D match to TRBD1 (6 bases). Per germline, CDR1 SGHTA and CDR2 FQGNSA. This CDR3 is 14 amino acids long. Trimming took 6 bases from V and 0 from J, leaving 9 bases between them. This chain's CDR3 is CASRQDRAKNIQYF. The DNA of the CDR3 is TGTGCCAGCAGACAGGACAGAGCCAAAAACATTCAGTACTTC.

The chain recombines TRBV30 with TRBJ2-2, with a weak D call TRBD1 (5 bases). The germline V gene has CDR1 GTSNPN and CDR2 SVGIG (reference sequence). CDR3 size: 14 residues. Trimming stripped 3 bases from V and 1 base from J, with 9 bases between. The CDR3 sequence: CAWRLQGNTGELFF. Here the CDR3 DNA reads TGTGCCTGGAGGTTGCAGGGGAACACCGGGGAGCTGTTTTTT.